The clone carrying this TCR beta chain was observed a handful of times. Here immunoSEQ multiplex PCR was the method, and the copy in TCRdb shows in-frame clones only, minus some. The sample holds more than 200,000 clones; about 90% are singletons and the top ten take approximately 3.3%. Germline-derived CDR1 and CDR2 are LNHDA and SQIVND (reference sequence). The CDR3 is 13 residues long. V shed 8 bases and J shed 5 bases, with 13 bases lying between them. These data belong to a study of blood T cell repertoires in COVID-19. The sequence derives from a man aged 18-30 years with active or convalescent COVID-19. The V and J genes are TRBV19 and TRBJ1-5; D may be TRBD1 (5 bases). Sequencing was performed on peripheral blood. The DNA of the CDR3 is TGTGCCAGTGCCGAGCGGGGCGATCAGCCCCAGCATTTT. It codes for CASAERGDQPQHF.